This T cell receptor beta chain was identified in a study of shared T cell receptors in the human thymus. This clone was seen a handful of times. Sequencing was performed with immunoSEQ multiplex PCR; in TCRdb, only in-frame clones are kept and a portion is missing. The sample holds over 650,000 clones; 80% to 90% are singletons and the top ten take 0.0094%. CDR3 length: 18 amino acids. Per germline, CDR1 MDHEN and CDR2 SYDVKM. V lost 5 bases and J 9 bases, leaving 26 bases between the germline ends. This sample was shared with a second study, whose subject was human thymus T cells.

The V and J genes are TRBV28 and TRBJ1-6, with D unresolved. The sample consisted of thymocytes. This receptor was identified in a boy in the first two years of life with a congenital heart defect. The CDR3 region has the DNA TGTGCCAGCAGTGAAGTTGAACCTCTCCGGAGTGTAATTTCACCCCTCCACTTT. Protein: CASSEVEPLRSVISPLHF.